This entry lists 6 T cell receptor beta chains sequenced from one sample in a study of Ad26.COV2.S vaccination and SARS-CoV-2 variants. Sample treatment: some 19 received Ad26.COV2.S at low or high dose, single or two shots; about 5 received placebo; per-sample allocation not given. Samples came from day 63 after the first vaccine or placebo injection. Assay used: immunoSEQ multiplex PCR; TCRdb lists only in-frame clones, some missing. The sample contains about 320,000 clones, 90% of which appear only once. The material sequenced was peripheral blood, taken in a trial of Ad26.COV2.S vaccine versus placebo. These receptor sequences come from a person aged 18-60 years who received the Ad26.COV2.S COVID-19 vaccine or a placebo.

The genes are TRBV13 and TRBJ2-3; TRBD2 is a possible D gene (5 bases). The germline CDR1 and CDR2 sequences are PRHDT and FYEKMQ (reference sequence). The V end was cut by 5 bases, the J end by 6 bases, with 12 bases between. The CDR3 consists of 13 residues. The CDR3 DNA sequence: TGTGCCAGCAGCCGTGGGAGTCTGGATACGCAGTATTTT. It yields the protein CASSRGSLDTQYF.

In its sample, this clone was seen a few times. Other DNA sequences of this sample code for an identical CDR3. The chain links TRBV7-3 to TRBJ2-1; unclear D gene. Trimming took 0 bases from V and 9 from J, leaving 9 bases between them. CDR3 size: 13 residues. Germline V gene lookup returns CDR1 SGHTA and CDR2 FQGTGA. CDR3 region: CASSLTPGGEQFF. The CDR3 coding sequence is TGTGCCAGCAGCTTAACCCCAGGCGGTGAGCAGTTCTTC.

The rearrangement joins TRBV7-8 to TRBJ1-2; 8 bases fit TRBD1. CDR1 is SGHVS and CDR2 is FQNEAQ in the germline V gene. The CDR3 spans 15 residues. J was trimmed by 2 bases and V by 5 bases; bases with no gene match: 7. The CDR3 is CASSPRTGKNYGYTF. The CDR3 region has the DNA TGTGCCAGCAGCCCCCGGACAGGGAAAAACTATGGCTACACCTTC.

This clone was observed a handful of times. The V call is TRBV4-1, the J call TRBJ1-6, with D hard to call. V lost 1 base, J lost 5 bases, and 12 bases lay in between. Germline CDR1 and CDR2: MGHRA and YSYEKL. The CDR3 length is 16 residues. CDR3 coding DNA: TGCGCCAGCAGCCAAGGAGCAGGCCTTAATAATTCACCCCTCCACTTT. The encoded protein is CASSQGAGLNNSPLHF.

The V gene is TRBV7-2, the J gene TRBJ2-3; D tentatively fits TRBD1 or TRBD2 (5 bases each). The V end lost 5 bases, the J end lost 4 bases, and 13 bases lay between the germline ends. The germline CDR1 and CDR2 sequences are SGHTA and FQGNSA. CDR3 length equals 14 residues. The CDR3 loop reads CASSPDLGADTQYF. The CDR3 DNA reads TGTGCCAGCAGCCCCGATTTGGGGGCAGATACGCAGTATTTT.

V is TRBV4-3 and J is TRBJ2-2; TRBD2 aligns across 13 bases. Per germline, CDR1 LGHNA and CDR2 YSLEER. With 1 base clipped from V and 1 base from J, the junction kept 3 bases outside the gene matches. CDR3 length: 18 residues. The CDR3 DNA follows: TGCGCCAGCAGCCAAGGACTAGCGGGGGGCATGAACACCGGGGAGCTGTTTTTT. Amino acids: CASSQGLAGGMNTGELFF.